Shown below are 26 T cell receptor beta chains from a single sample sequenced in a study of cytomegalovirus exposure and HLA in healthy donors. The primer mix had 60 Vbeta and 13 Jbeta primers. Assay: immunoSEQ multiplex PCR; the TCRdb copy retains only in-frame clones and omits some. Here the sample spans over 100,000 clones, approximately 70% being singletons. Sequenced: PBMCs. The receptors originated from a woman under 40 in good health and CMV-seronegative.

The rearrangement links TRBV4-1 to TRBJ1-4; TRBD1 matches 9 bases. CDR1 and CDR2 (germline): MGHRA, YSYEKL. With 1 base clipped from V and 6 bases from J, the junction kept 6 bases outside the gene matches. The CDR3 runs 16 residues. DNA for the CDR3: TGCGCCAGCAGCCAAGCCGGACAGGGGAGGGATGAAAAACTGTTTTTT. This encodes CASSQAGQGRDEKLFF.

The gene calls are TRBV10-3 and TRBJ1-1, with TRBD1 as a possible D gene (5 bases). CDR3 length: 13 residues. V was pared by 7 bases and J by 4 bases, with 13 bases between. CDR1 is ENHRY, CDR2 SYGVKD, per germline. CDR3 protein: CAIKAGRFTEAFF. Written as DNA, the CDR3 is TGTGCCATCAAGGCGGGGCGGTTCACTGAAGCTTTCTTT.

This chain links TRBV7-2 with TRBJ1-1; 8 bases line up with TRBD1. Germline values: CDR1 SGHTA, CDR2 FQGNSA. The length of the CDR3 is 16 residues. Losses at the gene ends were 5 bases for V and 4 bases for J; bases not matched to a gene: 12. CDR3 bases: TGTGCCAGCAGCCACCCAGGGGGCAGGGGGGGCACTGAAGCTTTCTTT. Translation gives CASSHPGGRGGTEAFF.

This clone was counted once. This CDR3 is CASGTGLHEQYF. The CDR3 DNA reads as TGTGCCAGCGGGACAGGGTTGCACGAGCAGTACTTC. This chain connects TRBV27 to TRBJ2-7; 9 bases agree with TRBD1. The CDR3 sequence is 12 residues long. Germline V lookup: CDR1 MNHEY, CDR2 SMNVEV (reference sequence). V lost 8 bases to trimming and J lost 5 bases; unmatched junction nucleotides: 4.

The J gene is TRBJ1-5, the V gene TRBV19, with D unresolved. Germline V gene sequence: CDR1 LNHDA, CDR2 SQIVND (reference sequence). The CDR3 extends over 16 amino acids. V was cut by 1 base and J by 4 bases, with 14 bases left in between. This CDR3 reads CASSIGGPAPNQPQHF. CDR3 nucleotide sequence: TGTGCCAGTAGTATAGGCGGCCCCGCTCCTAATCAGCCCCAGCATTTT.

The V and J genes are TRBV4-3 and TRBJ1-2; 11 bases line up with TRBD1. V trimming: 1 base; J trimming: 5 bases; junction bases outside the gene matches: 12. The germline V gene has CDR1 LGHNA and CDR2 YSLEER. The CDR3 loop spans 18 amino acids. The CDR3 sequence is CASSQATRDRGKGYGYTF. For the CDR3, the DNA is TGCGCCAGCAGCCAAGCGACTAGGGACAGGGGGAAAGGGTATGGCTACACCTTC.

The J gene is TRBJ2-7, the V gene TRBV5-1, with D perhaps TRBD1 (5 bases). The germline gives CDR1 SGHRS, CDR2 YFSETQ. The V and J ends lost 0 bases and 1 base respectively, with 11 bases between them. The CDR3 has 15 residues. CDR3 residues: CASSLADSGSYEQYF. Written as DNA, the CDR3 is TGCGCCAGCAGCTTGGCCGACAGTGGATCCTACGAGCAGTACTTC.

DNA for the CDR3: TGCGCCAGCAGTCGGGCGGGAGGGCACGAAGAGACCCAGTACTTC. It specifies CASSRAGGHEETQYF. The V and J genes are TRBV10-1 and TRBJ2-5, with 9 nucleotides matching TRBD2. The CDR3 totals 15 residues. The V segment lost 5 bases and the J segment 3 bases; nucleotides outside the gene matches: 7. Germline values: CDR1 WNHNN, CDR2 SYGVQD (reference sequence).

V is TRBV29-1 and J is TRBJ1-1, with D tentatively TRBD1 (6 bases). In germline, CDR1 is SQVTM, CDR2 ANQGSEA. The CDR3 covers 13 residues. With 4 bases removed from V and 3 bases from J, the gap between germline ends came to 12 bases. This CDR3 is CSVGEGVYTEAFF. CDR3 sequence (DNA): TGCAGCGTTGGGGAGGGGGTCTACACTGAAGCTTTCTTT. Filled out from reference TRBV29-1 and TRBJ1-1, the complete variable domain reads SAVISQKPSRDICQRGTSLTIQCQVDSQVTMMFWYRQQPGQSLTLIATANQGSEATYESGFVIDKFPISRPNLTFSTLTVSNMSPEDSSIYLCSVGEGVYTEAFFGQGTRLTVV.

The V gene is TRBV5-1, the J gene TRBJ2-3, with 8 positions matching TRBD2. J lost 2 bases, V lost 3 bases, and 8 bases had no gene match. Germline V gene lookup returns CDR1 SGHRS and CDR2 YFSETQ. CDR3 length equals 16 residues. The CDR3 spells CASSSRAAGVTDTQYF. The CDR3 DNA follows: TGCGCCAGCAGCTCACGAGCAGCGGGGGTCACAGATACGCAGTATTTT.

In DNA form, the CDR3 reads TGTGCCAGCTCACCACAACAGCCAGATTATGGCTACACCTTC. Encoded protein: CASSPQQPDYGYTF. The chain carries TRBV18 and TRBJ1-2; D remains unclear. The CDR3 runs 14 residues. CDR1 is KGHSH and CDR2 is LQKENI in the germline V gene. With 1 base removed from V and 5 bases from J, the gap between germline ends came to 11 bases.

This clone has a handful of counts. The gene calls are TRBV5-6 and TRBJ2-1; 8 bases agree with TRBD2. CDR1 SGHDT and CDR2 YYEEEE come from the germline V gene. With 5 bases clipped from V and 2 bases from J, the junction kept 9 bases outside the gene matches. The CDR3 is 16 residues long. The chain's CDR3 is CASSMIAGITYNEQFF. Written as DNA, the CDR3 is TGTGCCAGCAGTATGATAGCGGGAATTACCTACAATGAGCAGTTCTTC. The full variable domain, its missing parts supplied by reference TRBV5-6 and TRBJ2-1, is DAGVTQSPTHLIKTRGQQVTLRCSPKSGHDTVSWYQQALGQGPQFIFQYYEEEERQRGNFPDRFSGHQFPNYSSELNVNALLLGDSALYLCASSMIAGITYNEQFFGPGTRLTVL.

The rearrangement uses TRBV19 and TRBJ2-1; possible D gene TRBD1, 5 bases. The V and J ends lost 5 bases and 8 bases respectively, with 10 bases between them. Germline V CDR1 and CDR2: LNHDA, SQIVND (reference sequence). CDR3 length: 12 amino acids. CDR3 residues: CASSSRDYEQFF. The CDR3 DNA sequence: TGTGCCAGTAGTTCCAGGGATTATGAGCAGTTCTTC.

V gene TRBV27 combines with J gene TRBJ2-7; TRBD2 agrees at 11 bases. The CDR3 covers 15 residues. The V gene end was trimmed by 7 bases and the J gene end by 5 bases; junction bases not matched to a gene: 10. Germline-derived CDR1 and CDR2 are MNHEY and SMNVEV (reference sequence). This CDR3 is CASKGVAGGQNEQYF. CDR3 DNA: TGTGCCAGCAAGGGAGTAGCGGGGGGGCAAAACGAGCAGTACTTC.

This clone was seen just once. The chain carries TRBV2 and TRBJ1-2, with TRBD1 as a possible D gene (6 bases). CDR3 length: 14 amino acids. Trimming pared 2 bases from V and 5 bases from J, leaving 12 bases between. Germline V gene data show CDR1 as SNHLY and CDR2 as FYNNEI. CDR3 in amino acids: CASSERQATYGYTF. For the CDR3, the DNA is TGTGCCAGCAGTGAAAGACAGGCAACTTATGGCTACACCTTC. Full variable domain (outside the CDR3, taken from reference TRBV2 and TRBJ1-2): EPEVTQTPSHQVTQMGQEVILRCVPISNHLYFYWYRQILGQKVEFLVSFYNNEISEKSEIFDDQFSVERPDGSNFTLKIRSTKLEDSAMYFCASSERQATYGYTFGSGTRLTVV.

In nucleotides, the CDR3 is TGCGCCAGCAGCACCGGACTAGCGAGAGACAATGAGCAGTTCTTC. Translating gives CASSTGLARDNEQFF. The chain joins TRBV5-1 to TRBJ2-1; 9 nucleotides match TRBD2. CDR3 length equals 15 residues. Looked up from germline, CDR1 is SGHRS and CDR2 is YFSETQ. The V gene end was trimmed by 4 bases and the J gene end by 5 bases; junction bases not matched to a gene: 7. The full variable domain, completed using reference TRBV5-1 and TRBJ2-1, is KAGVTQTPRYLIKTRGQQVTLSCSPISGHRSVSWYQQTPGQGLQFLFEYFSETQRNKGNFPGRFSGRQFSNSRSEMNVSTLELGDSALYLCASSTGLARDNEQFFGPGTRLTVL.

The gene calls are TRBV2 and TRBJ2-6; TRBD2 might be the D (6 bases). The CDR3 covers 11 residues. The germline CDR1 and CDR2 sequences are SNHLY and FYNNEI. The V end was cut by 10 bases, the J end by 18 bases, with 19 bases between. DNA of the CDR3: TGTGCCACCGACTCCGGGGGATTCGCGACTTTC. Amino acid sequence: CATDSGGFATF.

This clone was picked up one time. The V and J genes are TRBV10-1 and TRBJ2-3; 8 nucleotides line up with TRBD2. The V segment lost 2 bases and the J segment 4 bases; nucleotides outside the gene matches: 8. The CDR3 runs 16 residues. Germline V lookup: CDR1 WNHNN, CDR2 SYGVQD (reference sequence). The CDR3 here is CASSEMTSGSSDTQYF. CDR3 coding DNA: TGCGCCAGCAGTGAGATGACGAGCGGGAGTTCAGATACGCAGTATTTT.

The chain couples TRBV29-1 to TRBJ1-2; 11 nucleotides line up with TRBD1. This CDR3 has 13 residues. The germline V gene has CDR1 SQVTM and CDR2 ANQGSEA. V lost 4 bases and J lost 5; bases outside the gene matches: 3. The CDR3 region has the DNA TGCAGCGTTGGGACAGGGGGCAAATATGGCTACACCTTC. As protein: CSVGTGGKYGYTF.

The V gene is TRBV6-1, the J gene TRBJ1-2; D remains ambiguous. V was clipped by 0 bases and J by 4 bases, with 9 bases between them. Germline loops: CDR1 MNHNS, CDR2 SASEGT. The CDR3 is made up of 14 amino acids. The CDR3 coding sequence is TGTGCCAGCAGTGAAGCAATGAGTCCCTATGGCTACACCTTC. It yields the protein CASSEAMSPYGYTF.

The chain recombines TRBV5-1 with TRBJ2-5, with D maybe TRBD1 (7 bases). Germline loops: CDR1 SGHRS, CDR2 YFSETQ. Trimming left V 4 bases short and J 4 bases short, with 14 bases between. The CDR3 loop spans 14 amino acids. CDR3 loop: CASSRQGGSETQYF. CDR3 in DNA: TGCGCCAGCAGCAGGCAGGGGGGCTCAGAGACCCAGTACTTC.

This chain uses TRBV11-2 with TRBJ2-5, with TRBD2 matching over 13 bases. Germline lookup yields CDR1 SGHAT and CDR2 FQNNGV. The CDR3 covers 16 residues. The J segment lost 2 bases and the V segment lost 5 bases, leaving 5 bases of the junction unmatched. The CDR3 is CASSPELAGGQETQYF. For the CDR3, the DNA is TGTGCCAGCAGCCCAGAACTAGCGGGGGGGCAAGAGACCCAGTACTTC.

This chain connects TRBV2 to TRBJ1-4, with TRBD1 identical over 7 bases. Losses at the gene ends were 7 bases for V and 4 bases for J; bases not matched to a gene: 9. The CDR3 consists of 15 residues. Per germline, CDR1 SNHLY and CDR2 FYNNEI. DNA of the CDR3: TGTGCCAGCACTGGACAGGACCCTAATAATGAAAAACTGTTTTTT. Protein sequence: CASTGQDPNNEKLFF.

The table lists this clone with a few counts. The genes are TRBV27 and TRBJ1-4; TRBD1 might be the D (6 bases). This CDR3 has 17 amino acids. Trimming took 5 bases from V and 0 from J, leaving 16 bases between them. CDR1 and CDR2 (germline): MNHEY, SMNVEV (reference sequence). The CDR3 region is CASSPNPRTATNEKLFF. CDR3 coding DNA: TGTGCCAGCAGTCCGAACCCCCGGACAGCAACTAATGAAAAACTGTTTTTT.

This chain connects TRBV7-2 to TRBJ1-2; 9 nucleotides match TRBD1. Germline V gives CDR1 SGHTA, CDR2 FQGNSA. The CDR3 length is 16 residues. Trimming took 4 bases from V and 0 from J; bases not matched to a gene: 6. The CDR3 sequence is CASSSQGAPTNYGYTF. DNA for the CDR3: TGTGCCAGCAGCTCACAGGGGGCACCTACTAACTATGGCTACACCTTC. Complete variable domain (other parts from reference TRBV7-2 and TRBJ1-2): GAGVSQSPSNKVTEKGKDVELRCDPISGHTALYWYRQSLGQGLEFLIYFQGNSAPDKSGLPSDRFSAERTGGSVSTLTIQRTQQEDSAVYLCASSSQGAPTNYGYTFGSGTRLTVV.

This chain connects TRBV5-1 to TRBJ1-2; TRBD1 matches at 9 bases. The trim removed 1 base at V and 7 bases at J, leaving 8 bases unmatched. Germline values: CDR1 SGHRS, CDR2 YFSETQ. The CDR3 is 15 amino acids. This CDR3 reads CASSLTGTGTSGYTF. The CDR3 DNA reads TGCGCCAGCAGCTTGACCGGGACAGGGACTAGTGGCTACACCTTC.